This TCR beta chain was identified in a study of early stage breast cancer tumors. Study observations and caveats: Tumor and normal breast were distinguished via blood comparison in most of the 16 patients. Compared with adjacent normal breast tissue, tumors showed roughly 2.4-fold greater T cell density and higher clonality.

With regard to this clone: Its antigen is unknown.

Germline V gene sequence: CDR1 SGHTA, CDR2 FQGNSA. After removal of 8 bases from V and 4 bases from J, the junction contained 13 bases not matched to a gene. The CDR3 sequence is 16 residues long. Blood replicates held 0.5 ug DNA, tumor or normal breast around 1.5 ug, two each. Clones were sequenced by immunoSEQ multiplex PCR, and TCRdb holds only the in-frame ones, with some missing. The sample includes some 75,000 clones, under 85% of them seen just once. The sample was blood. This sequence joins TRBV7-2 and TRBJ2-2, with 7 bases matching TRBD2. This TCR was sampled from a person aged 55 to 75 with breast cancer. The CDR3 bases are TGTGCCAGCGGTTCGGAGAGACTAGCACTCACCGGGGAGCTGTTTTTT. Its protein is CASGSERLALTGELFF.